One TCR beta chain is described in this entry. Its antigen is not identified. Trimming removed 4 bases from V and 0 bases from J, with 9 bases in between. Germline lookup yields CDR1 SNHLY and CDR2 FYNNEI. This CDR3 contains 14 residues. These data belong to a study of T cells in localized non-small cell lung cancer. Study observations and caveats: Longer survival (overall) was linked to higher T cell density in blood.

Profiled with immunoSEQ multiplex PCR; TCRdb holds only in-frame clones, not every one. This sample yields 15,000 to 20,000 clones, of which around four fifths are seen a single time; roughly a third belongs to the top ten. The source of this sequence is a male donor aged 60 or older with stage III lung adenocarcinoma. This material consisted of peripheral blood, taken before any cancer treatment. V is TRBV2 and J is TRBJ1-2; weak D call: TRBD1 (5 bases). CDR3 sequence: CASSGQRTNYGYTF. CDR3 nucleotide sequence: TGTGCCAGCAGTGGACAGCGGACTAACTATGGCTACACCTTC.